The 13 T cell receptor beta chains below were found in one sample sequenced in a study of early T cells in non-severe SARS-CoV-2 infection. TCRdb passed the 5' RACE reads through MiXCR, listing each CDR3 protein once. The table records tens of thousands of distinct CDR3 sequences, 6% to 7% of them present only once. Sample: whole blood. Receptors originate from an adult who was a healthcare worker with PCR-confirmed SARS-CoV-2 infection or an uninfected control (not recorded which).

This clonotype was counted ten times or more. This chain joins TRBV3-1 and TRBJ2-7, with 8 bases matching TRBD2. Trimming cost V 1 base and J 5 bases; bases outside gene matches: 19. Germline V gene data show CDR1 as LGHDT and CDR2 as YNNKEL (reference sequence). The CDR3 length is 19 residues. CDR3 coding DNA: TGTGCCAGCAGCCAAGCAGACGGTAGGACCGGGACTAGGGTCCACGAGCAGTACTTC. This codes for CASSQADGRTGTRVHEQYF.

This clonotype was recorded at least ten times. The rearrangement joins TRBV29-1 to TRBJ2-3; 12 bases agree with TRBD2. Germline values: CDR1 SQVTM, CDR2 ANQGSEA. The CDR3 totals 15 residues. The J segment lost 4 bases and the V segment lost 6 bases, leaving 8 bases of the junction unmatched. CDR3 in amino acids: CSVDGLAGRPDTQYF. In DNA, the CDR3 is TGCAGCGTCGATGGACTAGCGGGGAGACCAGATACGCAGTATTTT.

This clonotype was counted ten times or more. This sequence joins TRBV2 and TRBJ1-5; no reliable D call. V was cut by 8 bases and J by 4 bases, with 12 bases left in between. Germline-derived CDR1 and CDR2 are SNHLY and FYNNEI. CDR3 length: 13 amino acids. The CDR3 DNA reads TGTGCCAGCGCAATTGAAGGAAATCAGCCCCAGCATTTT. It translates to CASAIEGNQPQHF.

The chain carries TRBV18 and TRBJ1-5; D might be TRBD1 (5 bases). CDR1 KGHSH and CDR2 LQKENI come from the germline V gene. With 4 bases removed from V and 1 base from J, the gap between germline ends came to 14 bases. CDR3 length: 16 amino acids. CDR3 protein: CASSLGTWGSNQPQHF. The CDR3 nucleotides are TGTGCCAGCTCACTTGGGACCTGGGGGAGCAATCAGCCCCAGCATTTT.

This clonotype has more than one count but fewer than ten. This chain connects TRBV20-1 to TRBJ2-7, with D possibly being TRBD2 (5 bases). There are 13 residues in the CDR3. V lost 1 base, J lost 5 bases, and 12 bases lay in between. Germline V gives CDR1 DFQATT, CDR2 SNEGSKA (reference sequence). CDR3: CSARGPGIHEQYF. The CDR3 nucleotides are TGCAGTGCTAGAGGGCCGGGAATCCACGAGCAGTACTTC.

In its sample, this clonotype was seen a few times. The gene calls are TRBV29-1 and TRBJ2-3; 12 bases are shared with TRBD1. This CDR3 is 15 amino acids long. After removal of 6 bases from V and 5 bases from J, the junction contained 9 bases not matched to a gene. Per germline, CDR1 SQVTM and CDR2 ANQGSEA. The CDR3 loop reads CSVAMGQGAIDTQYF. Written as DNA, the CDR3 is TGCAGCGTGGCTATGGGACAGGGGGCGATAGATACGCAGTATTTT.

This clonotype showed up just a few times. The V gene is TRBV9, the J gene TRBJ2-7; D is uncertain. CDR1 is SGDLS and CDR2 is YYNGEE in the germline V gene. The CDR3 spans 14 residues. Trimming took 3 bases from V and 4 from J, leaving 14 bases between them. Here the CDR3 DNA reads TGTGCCAGCAGCGCCGCCCCAGTTGGGTACGAGCAGTACTTC. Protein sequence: CASSAAPVGYEQYF.

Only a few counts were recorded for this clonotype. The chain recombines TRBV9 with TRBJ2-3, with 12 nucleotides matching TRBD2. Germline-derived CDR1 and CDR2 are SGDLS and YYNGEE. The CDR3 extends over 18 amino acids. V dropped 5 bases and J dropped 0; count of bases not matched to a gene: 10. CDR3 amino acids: CASSTRTSGETSTDTQYF. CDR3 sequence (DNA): TGTGCCAGCAGTACACGGACTAGCGGGGAGACTAGCACAGATACGCAGTATTTT.

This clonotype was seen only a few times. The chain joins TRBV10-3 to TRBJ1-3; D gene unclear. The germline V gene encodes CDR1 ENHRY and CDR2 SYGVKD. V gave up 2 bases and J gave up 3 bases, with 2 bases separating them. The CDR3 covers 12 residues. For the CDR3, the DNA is TGTGCCATCAGTGAGCGTGGAAACACCATATATTTT. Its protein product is CAISERGNTIYF.

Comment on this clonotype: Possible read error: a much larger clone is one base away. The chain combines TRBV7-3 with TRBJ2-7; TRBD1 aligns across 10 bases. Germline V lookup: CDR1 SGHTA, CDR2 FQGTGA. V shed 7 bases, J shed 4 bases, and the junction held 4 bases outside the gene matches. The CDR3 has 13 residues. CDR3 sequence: CASNMGQGYEQYF. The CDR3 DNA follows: TGTGCCAGCAACATGGGACAGGGGTACGAGCAGTACTTC.

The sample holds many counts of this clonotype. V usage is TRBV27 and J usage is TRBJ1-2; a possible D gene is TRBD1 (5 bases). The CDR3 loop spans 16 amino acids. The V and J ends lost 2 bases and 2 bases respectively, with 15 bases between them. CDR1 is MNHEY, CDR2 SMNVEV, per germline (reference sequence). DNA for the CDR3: TGTGCCAGCAGTTTAAGTATGGGGCACCGAAACTATGGCTACACCTTC. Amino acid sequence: CASSLSMGHRNYGYTF.

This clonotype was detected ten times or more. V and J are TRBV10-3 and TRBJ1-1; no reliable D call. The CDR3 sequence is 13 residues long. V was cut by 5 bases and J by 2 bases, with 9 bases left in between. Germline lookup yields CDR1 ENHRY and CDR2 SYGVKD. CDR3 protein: CAISLTGNTEAFF. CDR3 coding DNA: TGTGCCATCAGTTTGACGGGAAACACTGAAGCTTTCTTT.

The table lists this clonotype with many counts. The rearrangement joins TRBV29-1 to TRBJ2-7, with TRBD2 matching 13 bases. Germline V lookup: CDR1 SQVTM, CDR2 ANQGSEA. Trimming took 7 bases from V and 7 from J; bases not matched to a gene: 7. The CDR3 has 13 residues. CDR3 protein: CSALGLAGVEQYF. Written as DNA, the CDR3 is TGCAGCGCGCTTGGACTAGCGGGGGTTGAGCAGTACTTC.